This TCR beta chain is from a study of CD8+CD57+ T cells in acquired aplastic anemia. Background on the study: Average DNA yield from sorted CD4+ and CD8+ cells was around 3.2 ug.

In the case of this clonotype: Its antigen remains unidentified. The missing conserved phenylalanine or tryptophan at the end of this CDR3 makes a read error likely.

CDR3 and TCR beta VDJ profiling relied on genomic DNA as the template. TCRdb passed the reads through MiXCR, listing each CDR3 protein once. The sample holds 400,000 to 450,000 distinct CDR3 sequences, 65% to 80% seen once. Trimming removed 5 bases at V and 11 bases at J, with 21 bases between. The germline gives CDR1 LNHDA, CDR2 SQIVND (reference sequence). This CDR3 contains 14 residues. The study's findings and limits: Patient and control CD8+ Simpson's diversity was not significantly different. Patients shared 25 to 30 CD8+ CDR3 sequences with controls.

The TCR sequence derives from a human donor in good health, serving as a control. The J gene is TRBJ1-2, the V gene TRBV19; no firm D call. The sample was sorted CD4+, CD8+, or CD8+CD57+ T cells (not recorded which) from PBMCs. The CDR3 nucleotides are TGTGCCAGTAGTCCCAGTACCCAAGACTATGCTTACACCTTA. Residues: CASSPSTQDYAYTL.